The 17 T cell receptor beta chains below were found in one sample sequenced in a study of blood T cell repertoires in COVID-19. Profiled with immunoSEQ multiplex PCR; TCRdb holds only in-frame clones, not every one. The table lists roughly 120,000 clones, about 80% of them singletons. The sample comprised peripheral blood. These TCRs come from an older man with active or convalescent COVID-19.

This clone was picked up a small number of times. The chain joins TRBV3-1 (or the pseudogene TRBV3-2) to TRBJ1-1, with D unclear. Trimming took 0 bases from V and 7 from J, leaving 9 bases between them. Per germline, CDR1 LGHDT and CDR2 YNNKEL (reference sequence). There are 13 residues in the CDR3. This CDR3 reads CASSQEFVDEAFF. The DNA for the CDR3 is TGTGCCAGCAGCCAAGAATTCGTAGATGAAGCTTTCTTT.

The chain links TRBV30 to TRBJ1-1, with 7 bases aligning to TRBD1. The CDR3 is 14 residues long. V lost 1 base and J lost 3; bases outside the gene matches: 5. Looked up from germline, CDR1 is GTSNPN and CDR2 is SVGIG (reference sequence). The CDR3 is CAWSGQGGYTEAFF. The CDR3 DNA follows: TGTGCCTGGAGTGGGCAAGGGGGCTACACTGAAGCTTTCTTT.

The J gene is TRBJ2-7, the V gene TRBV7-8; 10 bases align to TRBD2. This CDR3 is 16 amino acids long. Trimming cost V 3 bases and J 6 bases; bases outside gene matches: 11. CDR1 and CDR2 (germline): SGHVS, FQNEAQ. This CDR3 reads CASSLNPGLALGEQYF. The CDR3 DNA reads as TGTGCCAGCAGCTTGAACCCGGGACTAGCGCTCGGCGAGCAGTACTTC. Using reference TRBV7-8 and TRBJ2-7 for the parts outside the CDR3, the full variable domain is GAGVSQSPRYKVAKRGQDVALRCDPISGHVSLFWYQQALGQGPEFLTYFQNEAQLDKSGLPSDRFFAERPEGSVSTLKIQRTQQEDSAVYLCASSLNPGLALGEQYFGPGTRLTVT.

CDR3 protein: CASSRQSTSGPSNEQFF. In nucleotides, the CDR3 is TGTGCCAGCAGCCGCCAATCAACTAGCGGACCATCCAATGAGCAGTTCTTC. V usage is TRBV3-1 (or the pseudogene TRBV3-2) and J usage is TRBJ2-1; 8 nucleotides match TRBD2. This CDR3 is built from 17 residues. With V trimmed by 4 bases and J by 6 bases, 14 bases remained unmatched. Germline V lookup: CDR1 LGHDT, CDR2 YNNKEL (reference sequence).

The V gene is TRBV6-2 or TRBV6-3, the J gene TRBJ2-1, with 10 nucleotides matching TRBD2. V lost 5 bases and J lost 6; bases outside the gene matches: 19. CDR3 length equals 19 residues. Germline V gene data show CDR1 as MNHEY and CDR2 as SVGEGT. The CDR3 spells CASSIWEASGGKRGNEQFF. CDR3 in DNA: TGTGCCAGCAGTATCTGGGAGGCTAGCGGGGGAAAACGGGGCAATGAGCAGTTCTTC.

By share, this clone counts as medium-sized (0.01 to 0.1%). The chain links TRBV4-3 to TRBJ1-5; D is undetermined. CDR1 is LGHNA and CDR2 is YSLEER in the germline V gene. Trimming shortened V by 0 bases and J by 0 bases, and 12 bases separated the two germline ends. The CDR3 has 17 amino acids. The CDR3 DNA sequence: TGCGCCAGCAGCCAAGAAAGCTTTCGGAGTAGCAATCAGCCCCAGCATTTT. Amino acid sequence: CASSQESFRSSNQPQHF.

The CDR3 DNA is TGTGCCAGTAGGATGACAGGGCCCTCTGTAGAAAAACTGTTTTTT. Translating gives CASRMTGPSVEKLFF. V and J are TRBV19 and TRBJ1-4; the match to TRBD1 covers 7 bases. CDR1 LNHDA and CDR2 SQIVND come from the germline V gene (reference sequence). The CDR3 extends over 15 amino acids. V lost 6 bases to trimming and J lost 8 bases; unmatched junction nucleotides: 12.

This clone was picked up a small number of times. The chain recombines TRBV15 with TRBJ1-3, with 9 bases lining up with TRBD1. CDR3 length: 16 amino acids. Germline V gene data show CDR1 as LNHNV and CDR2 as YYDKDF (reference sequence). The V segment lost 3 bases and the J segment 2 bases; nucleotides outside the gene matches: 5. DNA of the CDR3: TGTGCCACCAGCAGCCACGGGACAGGGACTGGAAACACCATATATTTT. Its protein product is CATSSHGTGTGNTIYF. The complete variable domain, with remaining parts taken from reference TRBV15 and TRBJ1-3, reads DAMVIQNPRYQVTQFGKPVTLSCSQTLNHNVMYWYQQKSSQAPKLLFHYYDKDFNNEADTPDNFQSRRPNTSFCFLDIRSPGLGDTAMYLCATSSHGTGTGNTIYFGEGSWLTVV.

CDR3 DNA: TGTGCCAGCAGCTTAAGGGGGAGGACTAGCGGGAGTTTCGAGCAGTACTTC. Translation gives CASSLRGRTSGSFEQYF. V and J are TRBV7-6 and TRBJ2-7, with TRBD2 matching over 13 bases. CDR3 size: 17 residues. In germline, CDR1 is SGHVS, CDR2 FNYEAQ. Trimming at V came to 2 bases and at J to 6 bases, leaving 10 bases not matched to a gene.

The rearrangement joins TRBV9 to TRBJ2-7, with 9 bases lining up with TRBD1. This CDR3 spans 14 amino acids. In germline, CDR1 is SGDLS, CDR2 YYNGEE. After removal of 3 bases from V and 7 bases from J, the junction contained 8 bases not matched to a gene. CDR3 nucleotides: TGTGCCAGCAGCGGCGGGACAGGGCTAGGAGAGCAGTACTTC. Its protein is CASSGGTGLGEQYF.

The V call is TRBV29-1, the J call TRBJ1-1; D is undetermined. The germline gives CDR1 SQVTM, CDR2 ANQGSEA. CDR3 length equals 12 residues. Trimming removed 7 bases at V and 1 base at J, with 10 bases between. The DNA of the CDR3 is TGCAGCGGCTCGCGGGGGAACACTGAAGCTTTCTTT. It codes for CSGSRGNTEAFF.

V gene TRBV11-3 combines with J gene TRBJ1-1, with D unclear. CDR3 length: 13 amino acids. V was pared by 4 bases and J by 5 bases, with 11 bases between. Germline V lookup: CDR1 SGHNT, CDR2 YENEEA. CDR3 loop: CASSSGGRTEAFF. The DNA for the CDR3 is TGTGCCAGCAGCTCTGGAGGGAGGACTGAAGCTTTCTTT. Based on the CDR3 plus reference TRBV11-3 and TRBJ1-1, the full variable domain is EAGVVQSPRYKIIEKKQPVAFWCNPISGHNTLYWYLQNLGQGPELLIRYENEEAVDDSQLPKDRFSAERLKGVDSTLKIQPAELGDSAVYLCASSSGGRTEAFFGQGTRLTVV.

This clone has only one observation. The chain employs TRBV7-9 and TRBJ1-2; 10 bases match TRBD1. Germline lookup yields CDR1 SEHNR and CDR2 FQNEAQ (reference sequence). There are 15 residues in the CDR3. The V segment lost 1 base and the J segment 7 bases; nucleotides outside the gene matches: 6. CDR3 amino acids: CASSLGDRGRVGYTF. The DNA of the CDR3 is TGTGCCAGCAGCTTAGGCGACAGGGGGCGCGTTGGCTACACCTTC.

The CDR3 protein is CASKQDSSYNSPLHF. In DNA form, the CDR3 reads TGTGCCAGCAAACAGGATTCCTCCTATAATTCACCCCTCCACTTT. The chain recombines TRBV7-8 with TRBJ1-6; a weak D match, TRBD1 (5 bases). This CDR3 has 15 residues. In germline, CDR1 is SGHVS, CDR2 FQNEAQ. Trimming shortened V by 7 bases and J by 0 bases, and 10 bases separated the two germline ends.

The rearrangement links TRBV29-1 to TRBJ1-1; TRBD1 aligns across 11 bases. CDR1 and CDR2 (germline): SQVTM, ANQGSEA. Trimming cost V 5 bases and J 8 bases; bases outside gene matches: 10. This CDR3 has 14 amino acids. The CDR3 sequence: CSVQGQGVFQEAFF. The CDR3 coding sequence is TGCAGCGTTCAGGGACAGGGGGTCTTCCAAGAAGCTTTCTTT.

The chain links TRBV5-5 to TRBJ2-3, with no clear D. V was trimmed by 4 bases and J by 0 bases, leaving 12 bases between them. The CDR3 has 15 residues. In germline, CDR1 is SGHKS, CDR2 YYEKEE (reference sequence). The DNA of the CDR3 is TGTGCCAGCAGCCCCCTCCCCGCGAGCACAGATACGCAGTATTTT. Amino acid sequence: CASSPLPASTDTQYF. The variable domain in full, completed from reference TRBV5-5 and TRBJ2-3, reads DAGVTQSPTHLIKTRGQQVTLRCSPISGHKSVSWYQQVLGQGPQFIFQYYEKEERGRGNFPDRFSARQFPNYSSELNVNALLLGDSALYLCASSPLPASTDTQYFGPGTRLTVL.

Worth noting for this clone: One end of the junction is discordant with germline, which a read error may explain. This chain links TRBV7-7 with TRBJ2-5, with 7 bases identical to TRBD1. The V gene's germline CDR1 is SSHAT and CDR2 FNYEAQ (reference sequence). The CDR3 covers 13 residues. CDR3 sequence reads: CASSDDRVGTQYF. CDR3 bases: TGTGCTAGCAGCGATGACAGGGTTGGGACCCAGTACTTC.